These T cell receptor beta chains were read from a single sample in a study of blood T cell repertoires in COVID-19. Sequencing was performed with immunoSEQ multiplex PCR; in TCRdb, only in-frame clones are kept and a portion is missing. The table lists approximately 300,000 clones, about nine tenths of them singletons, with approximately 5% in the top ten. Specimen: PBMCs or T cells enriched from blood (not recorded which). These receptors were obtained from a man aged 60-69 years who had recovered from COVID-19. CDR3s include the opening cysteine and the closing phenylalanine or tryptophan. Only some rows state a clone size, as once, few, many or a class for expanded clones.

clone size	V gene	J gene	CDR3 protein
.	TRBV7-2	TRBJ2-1	CASSPRGASGGYNEQFF
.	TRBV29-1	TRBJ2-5	CSLLSAGRGLETQYF
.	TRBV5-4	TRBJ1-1	CASSSQGYTEAFF
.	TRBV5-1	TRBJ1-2	CASSLDGQESGYTF
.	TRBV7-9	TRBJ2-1	CASSSLAVFNEQFF
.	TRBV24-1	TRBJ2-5	CATSDSGLGGETQYF
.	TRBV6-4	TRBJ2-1	CASRPDRAGNEQFF
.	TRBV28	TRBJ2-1	CASSPGLGRGNEQFF
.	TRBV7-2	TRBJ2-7	CASSLARYYEQYF
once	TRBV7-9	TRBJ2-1	CASSSQGGEYNEQFF
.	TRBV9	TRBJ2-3	CASSGGIQKVTDTQYF
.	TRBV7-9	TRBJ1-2	CASSPEGEGGYTF
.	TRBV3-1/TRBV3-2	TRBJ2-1	CASSLETPGLAGGINEQFF
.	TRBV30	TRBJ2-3	CAWTLGLAGVSDTQYF
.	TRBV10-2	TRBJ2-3	CASTAEDTQYF
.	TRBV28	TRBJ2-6	CASSTSGTAWRGANVLTF
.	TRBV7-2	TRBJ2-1	CASSLDTGRARGGNEQFF
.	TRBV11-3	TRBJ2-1	CASSASGGIYNEQFF
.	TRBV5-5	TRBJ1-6	CASSLMQGDSPLHF
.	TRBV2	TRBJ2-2	CASTGEGFTGELFF
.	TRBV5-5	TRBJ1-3	CASSFDGREVLDTIYF
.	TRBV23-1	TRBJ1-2	CASSRDRLTYRGGYTF
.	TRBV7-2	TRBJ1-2	CASKGDYGYTF
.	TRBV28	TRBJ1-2	CASSLLEGGRGYTF
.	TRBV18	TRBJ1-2	CASSNVQGQGFRYTF
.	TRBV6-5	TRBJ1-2	CASSPGHFGYGYTF
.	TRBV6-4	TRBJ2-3	CASSDARDRKYF
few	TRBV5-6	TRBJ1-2	CASSLVDRDGNGYTF
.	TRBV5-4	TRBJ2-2	CASRLSGANTGELFF
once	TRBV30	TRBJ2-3	CAWSTGQGSTDTQYF
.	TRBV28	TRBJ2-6	CASSLASGANVLTF
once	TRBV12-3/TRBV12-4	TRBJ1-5	CASSPEINQPQHF
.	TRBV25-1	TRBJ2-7	CASSALRGDSSGEQYF
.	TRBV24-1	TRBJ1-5	CATSDPNQPQHF
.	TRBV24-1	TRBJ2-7	CATSQGAREQYF
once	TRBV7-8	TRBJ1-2	CASSPRGNYGYTF
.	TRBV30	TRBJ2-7	CAWSAGTGGPEQYF
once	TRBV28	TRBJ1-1	CASHRGTGENFF
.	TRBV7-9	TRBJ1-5	CASSSTGGRNQPQHF
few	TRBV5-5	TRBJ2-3	CASSSEAGGYSGRYTDTQYF
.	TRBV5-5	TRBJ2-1	CASSLGLAIYNEQFF
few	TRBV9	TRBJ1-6	CASSPGFESPLHF
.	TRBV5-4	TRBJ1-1	CASSLGQFEGMNTEAFF
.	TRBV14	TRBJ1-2	CASSHDRNQGDGYTF
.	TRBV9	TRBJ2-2	CASSVSGGHTGELFF
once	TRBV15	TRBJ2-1	CATSRALTSGRLEQFF
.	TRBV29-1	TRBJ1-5	CSAQGGSNQPQHF
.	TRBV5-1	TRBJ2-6	CASSTSGLTGANVLTF
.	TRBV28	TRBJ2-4	CASSRQREGTKNIQYF
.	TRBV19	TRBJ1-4	CASTAYVGDKLFF
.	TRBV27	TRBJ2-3	CASSSIAYFTQYF
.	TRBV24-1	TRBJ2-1	CATSDPSGIYNEQFF
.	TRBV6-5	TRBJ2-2	CASSYQRQGRWELFF
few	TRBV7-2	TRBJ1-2	CASSPDRNYGYTF
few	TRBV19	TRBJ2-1	CASSIAAPPQQFF
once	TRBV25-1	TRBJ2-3	CASSEFGGRGSDTQYF
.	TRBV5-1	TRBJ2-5	CASSLMGTPQETQYF
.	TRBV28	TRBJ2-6	CASFRSGANVLTF
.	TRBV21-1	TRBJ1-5	CASSRRDRARPQHF